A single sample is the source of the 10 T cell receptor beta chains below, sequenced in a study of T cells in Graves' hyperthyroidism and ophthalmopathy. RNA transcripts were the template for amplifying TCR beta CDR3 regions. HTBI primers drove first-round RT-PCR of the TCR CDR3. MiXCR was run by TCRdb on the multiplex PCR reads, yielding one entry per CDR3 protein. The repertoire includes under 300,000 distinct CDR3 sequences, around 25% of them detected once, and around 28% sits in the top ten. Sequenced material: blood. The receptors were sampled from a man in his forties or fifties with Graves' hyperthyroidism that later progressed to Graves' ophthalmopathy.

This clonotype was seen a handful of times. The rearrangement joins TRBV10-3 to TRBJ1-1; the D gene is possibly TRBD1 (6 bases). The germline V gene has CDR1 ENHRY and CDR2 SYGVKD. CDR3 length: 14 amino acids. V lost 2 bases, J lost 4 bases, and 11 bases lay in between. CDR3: CAISETGWSTEAFF. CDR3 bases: TGTGCCATCAGTGAGACAGGGTGGAGCACTGAAGCTTTCTTT.

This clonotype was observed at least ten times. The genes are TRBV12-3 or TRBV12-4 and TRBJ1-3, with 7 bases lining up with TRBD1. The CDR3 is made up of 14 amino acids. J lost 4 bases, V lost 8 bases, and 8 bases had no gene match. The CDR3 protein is CASATGVSGNTIYF. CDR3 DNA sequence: TGTGCCAGCGCAACAGGGGTGTCCGGAAACACCATATATTTT.

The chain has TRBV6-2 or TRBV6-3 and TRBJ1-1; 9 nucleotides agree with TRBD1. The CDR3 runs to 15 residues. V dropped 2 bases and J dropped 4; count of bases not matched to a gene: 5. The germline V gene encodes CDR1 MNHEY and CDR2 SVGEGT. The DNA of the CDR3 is TGTGCCAGCAGTTACGAGACAGGGGGGCGCACTGAAGCTTTCTTT. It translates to CASSYETGGRTEAFF.

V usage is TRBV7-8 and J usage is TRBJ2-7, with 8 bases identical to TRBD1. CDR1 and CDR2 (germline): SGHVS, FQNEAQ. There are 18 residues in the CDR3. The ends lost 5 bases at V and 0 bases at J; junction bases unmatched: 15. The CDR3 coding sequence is TGTGCCAGCAGCCACCCGGACAGGGCGAGGCGGAGCTCCTACGAGCAGTACTTC. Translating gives CASSHPDRARRSSYEQYF.

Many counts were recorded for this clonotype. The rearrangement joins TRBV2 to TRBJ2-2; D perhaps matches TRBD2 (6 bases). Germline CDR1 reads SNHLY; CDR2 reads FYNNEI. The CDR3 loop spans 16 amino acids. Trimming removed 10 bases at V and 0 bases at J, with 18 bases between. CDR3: CANSPQGLPNTGELFF. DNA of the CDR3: TGTGCCAACTCACCCCAGGGACTTCCGAACACCGGGGAGCTGTTTTTT.

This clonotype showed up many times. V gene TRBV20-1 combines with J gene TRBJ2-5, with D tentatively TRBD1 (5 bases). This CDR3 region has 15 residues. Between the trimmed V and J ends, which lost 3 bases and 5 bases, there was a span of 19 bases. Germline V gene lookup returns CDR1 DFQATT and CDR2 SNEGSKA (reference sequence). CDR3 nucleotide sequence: TGCAGTGCTAGTGCCAACCAGGGAATTGGGGAGACCCAGTACTTC. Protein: CSASANQGIGETQYF.

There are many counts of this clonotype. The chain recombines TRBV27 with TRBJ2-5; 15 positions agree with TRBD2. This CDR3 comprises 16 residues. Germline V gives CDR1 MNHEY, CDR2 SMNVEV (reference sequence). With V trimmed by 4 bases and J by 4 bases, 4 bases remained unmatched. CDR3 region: CASSWGLAGGVETQYF. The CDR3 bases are TGTGCCAGCAGTTGGGGACTAGCGGGAGGAGTAGAGACCCAGTACTTC.

The DNA for the CDR3 is TGTGCCAGCAGCCACGGACGGATCCAAGAGACCCAGTACTTC. Protein: CASSHGRIQETQYF. The chain combines TRBV6-2 or TRBV6-3 with TRBJ2-5; D call uncertain. The CDR3 covers 14 residues. With 6 bases removed from V and 1 base from J, the gap between germline ends came to 12 bases. CDR1 is MNHEY, CDR2 SVGEGT, per germline.

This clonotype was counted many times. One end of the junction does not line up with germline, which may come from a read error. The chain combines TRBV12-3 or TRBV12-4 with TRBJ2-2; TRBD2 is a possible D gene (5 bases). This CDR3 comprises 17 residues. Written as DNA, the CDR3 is TGTGCCAGCAGTCTAGCCCCTCCTCGTCTCTTTGGCGGGGAGCTGTTTTTT. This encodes CASSLAPPRLFGGELFF.

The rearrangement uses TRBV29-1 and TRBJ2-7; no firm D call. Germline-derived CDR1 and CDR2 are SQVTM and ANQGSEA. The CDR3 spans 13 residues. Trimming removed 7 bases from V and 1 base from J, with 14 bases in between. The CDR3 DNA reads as TGCAGCGCTCAGCTACCTATTTCCTACGAGCAGTACTTC. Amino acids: CSAQLPISYEQYF.